The 26 T cell receptor beta chains listed next were all sequenced from one sample in a study of monozygotic twins with inflammatory bowel disease. TCRdb reworked the 5' RACE reads into one entry per CDR3 protein, no DNA. The ten most abundant clones cover 2% to 3% of a sample with some 170,000 distinct CDR3 sequences. The sample comprised blood. The receptors stem from a human donor with ulcerative colitis or Crohn's disease, or a healthy co-twin of an affected twin (not recorded which).

The J gene is TRBJ1-4, the V gene TRBV12-3 or TRBV12-4. The CDR3 has 15 amino acids. The CDR3 reads CASSIRRPTNEKLFF.

V is TRBV20-1 and J is TRBJ1-1; the TRBD1 assignment by TCRdb is unverifiable without DNA. The CDR3 spans 14 residues. CDR1 is DFQATT and CDR2 is SNEGSKA in the germline V gene (reference sequence). CDR3: CSARVPGVNTEAFF.

V and J are TRBV5-4 and TRBJ1-4. The CDR3 length is 15 residues. Per germline, CDR1 SGHNT and CDR2 YYREEE (reference sequence). The CDR3 protein is CASSDGTHPNEKLFF.

CDR3 loop: CASSPRGTSGSNEQFF. V and J are TRBV18 and TRBJ2-1; there is no DNA to check the TCRdb D call of TRBD2. The CDR3 extends over 16 amino acids. CDR1 and CDR2 (germline): KGHSH, LQKENI.

V and J are TRBV5-6 and TRBJ2-3; TCRdb outputs TRBD2, but without DNA this stays unchecked. The CDR3 sequence is 14 residues long. Germline CDR1 is SGHDT and CDR2 is YYEEEE. CDR3 sequence reads: CASSLLGPGDTQYF.

The chain is built from TRBV5-1 and TRBJ2-4. Germline V gene sequence: CDR1 SGHRS, CDR2 YFSETQ. The CDR3 covers 14 residues. The CDR3 loop reads CASSLTLAKNIQYF. The complete variable domain, with remaining parts taken from reference TRBV5-1 and TRBJ2-4, reads KAGVTQTPRYLIKTRGQQVTLSCSPISGHRSVSWYQQTPGQGLQFLFEYFSETQRNKGNFPGRFSGRQFSNSRSEMNVSTLELGDSALYLCASSLTLAKNIQYFGAGTRLSVL.

The chain uses TRBV12-3 or TRBV12-4 and TRBJ1-3; as DNA is missing, the TRBD1 call by TCRdb cannot be tested. This CDR3 contains 16 residues. CDR3 region: CASSPGQRSSGNTIYF.

This chain links TRBV7-2 with TRBJ2-1; the D call from TCRdb, TRBD1, cannot be confirmed without DNA. CDR1 and CDR2 (germline): SGHTA, FQGNSA. The CDR3 contains 13 residues. CDR3 amino acids: CATAKRGEGEQFF.

V usage is TRBV20-1 and J usage is TRBJ2-1. CDR3 length equals 12 residues. The germline CDR1 and CDR2 sequences are DFQATT and SNEGSKA (reference sequence). The CDR3 protein is CGAWETGDEQFF.

This chain uses TRBV6-2 or TRBV6-3 with TRBJ1-2; TCRdb returns TRBD1, unconfirmable since there is no DNA. CDR1 is MNHEY, CDR2 SVGEGT, per germline. The CDR3 has 15 amino acids. Here the CDR3 reads CASTTAGQGGYGYTF.

CDR3 region: CASSPGVGARPQHF. The J gene is TRBJ1-5, the V gene TRBV27; TCRdb outputs TRBD1, but without DNA this stays unchecked. CDR1 MNHEY and CDR2 SMNVEV come from the germline V gene (reference sequence). This CDR3 has 14 amino acids.

This rearrangement joins TRBV12-5 to TRBJ2-5. Germline CDR1 LGHNT, CDR2 FRNRAP. CDR3 length: 12 residues. CDR3: CASGLAEETQYF.

The chain links TRBV20-1 to TRBJ2-1; there is no DNA to check the TCRdb D call of TRBD1. Looked up from germline, CDR1 is DFQATT and CDR2 is SNEGSKA (reference sequence). The CDR3 extends over 14 amino acids. The chain's CDR3 is CSARVGRGGNEQFF.

The chain is built from TRBV7-2 and TRBJ2-1. CDR1 and CDR2 from the germline V gene are SGHTA and FQGNSA. CDR3 length: 12 residues. The CDR3 sequence: CASSLTFNEQFF.

The rearrangement joins TRBV7-8 to TRBJ2-5; the D call of TRBD1 rests on TCRdb alone, since no DNA is present to check it. The CDR3 has 17 residues. Germline assignment: CDR1 SGHVS and CDR2 FQNEAQ. This CDR3 is CASSQPFSGTDRETQYF.

The chain joins TRBV29-1 to TRBJ2-1. The CDR3 runs to 14 residues. Germline V gene data show CDR1 as SQVTM and CDR2 as ANQGSEA. This CDR3 reads CSVDFHSSYNEQFF.

The chain recombines TRBV7-9 with TRBJ2-3. Per germline, CDR1 SEHNR and CDR2 FQNEAQ (reference sequence). The CDR3 runs to 13 residues. This CDR3 reads CASSLLAPDTQYF.

The chain links TRBV2 to TRBJ1-1; the TCRdb call, TRBD1, lacks DNA for checking. CDR3 length equals 14 residues. The germline CDR1 and CDR2 sequences are SNHLY and FYNNEI. The CDR3 protein is CASSVQGARTEAFF.

The gene calls are TRBV7-2 and TRBJ1-2; TCRdb picks TRBD1, but there is no DNA to check that call. CDR3 size: 15 residues. Germline V gene data show CDR1 as SGHTA and CDR2 as FQGNSA. CDR3: CASRRGQGKDYGYTF.

The gene calls are TRBV12-3 or TRBV12-4 and TRBJ2-2; TCRdb selects TRBD1, and the lack of DNA leaves this call unchecked. CDR3 length: 13 amino acids. Here the CDR3 reads CASNRGYTGELFF.

This chain joins TRBV4-2 and TRBJ2-1; the TRBD1 assignment by TCRdb is unverifiable without DNA. Germline lookup yields CDR1 LGHNA and CDR2 YNFKEQ. CDR3 size: 16 residues. Here the CDR3 reads CASSPYGQGAYNEQFF.

The chain has TRBV7-2 and TRBJ2-7; the TRBD1 assignment by TCRdb is unverifiable without DNA. Germline CDR1 and CDR2: SGHTA and FQGNSA. The CDR3 length is 13 residues. This CDR3 reads CASSLLDSYEQYF.

The genes are TRBV5-5 and TRBJ2-1; TCRdb's D call, TRBD1, is unchecked because there is no DNA. The CDR3 has 15 residues. Germline V gene data show CDR1 as SGHKS and CDR2 as YYEKEE (reference sequence). The chain's CDR3 is CASSLIAGEYNEQFF.

The rearrangement uses TRBV5-4 and TRBJ1-2; the TCRdb call, TRBD1, lacks DNA for checking. Germline V gene lookup returns CDR1 SGHNT and CDR2 YYREEE (reference sequence). The CDR3 has 15 amino acids. Here the CDR3 reads CASSYTSGEDYGYTF.

The genes are TRBV7-2 and TRBJ2-7; the D call of TRBD1 rests on TCRdb alone, since no DNA is present to check it. Germline loops: CDR1 SGHTA, CDR2 FQGNSA. CDR3 size: 13 residues. CDR3: CASSFQTGGEQYF.

This sequence joins TRBV7-6 and TRBJ1-3. This CDR3 comprises 19 residues. CDR1 is SGHVS and CDR2 is FNYEAQ in the germline V gene. The CDR3 is CASSFRMVEYGGSGNTIYF.